Following are 5 T cell receptor beta chains from one sample sequenced in a study of OX40 agonist ivuxolimab in advanced cancers. This table comes from immunoSEQ multiplex PCR, and its TCRdb copy is limited to in-frame clones, with some not included. This sample has about 70,000 clones, with roughly 78% found just once. The sequencing used CD4+ or CD8+ T cells sorted from blood, collected in a trial of the OX40 agonist ivuxolimab. Source of these receptors: an adult with an advanced solid tumor such as melanoma, head and neck, liver or kidney cancer.

The chain is built from TRBV7-2 and TRBJ1-3; D is ambiguous. Germline CDR1 reads SGHTA; CDR2 reads FQGNSA. This CDR3 is 13 amino acids long. Deletions cut 5 bases from V and 2 bases from J, with 7 bases between. The DNA of the CDR3 is TGTGCCAGCAGCGTACTAACTGGAAACACCATATATTTT. Its protein product is CASSVLTGNTIYF.

The V gene is TRBV6-5, the J gene TRBJ2-1; D gene unclear. V dropped 2 bases and J dropped 9 bases, with 11 bases sitting between them. CDR1 is MNHEY and CDR2 is SVGAGI in the germline V gene. The CDR3 runs to 13 residues. The CDR3 sequence is CASSYGSTAEQFF. The CDR3 DNA follows: TGTGCCAGCAGTTACGGCTCCACAGCTGAGCAGTTCTTC.

V is TRBV18 and J is TRBJ2-1, with D uncertain. V lost 10 bases and J 12 bases, leaving 13 bases between the germline ends. The CDR3 sequence is 10 residues long. Per the germline V gene, CDR1 is KGHSH and CDR2 is LQKENI. The CDR3 coding sequence is TGTGCCAACCACCCACCGGGGCAGTTCTTC. Translated, it gives CANHPPGQFF.

The genes are TRBV15 and TRBJ2-2; 9 bases agree with TRBD2. CDR3 length: 17 residues. Per the germline V gene, CDR1 is LNHNV and CDR2 is YYDKDF (reference sequence). V lost 3 bases, J lost 4 bases, and 9 bases stayed unmatched. DNA of the CDR3: TGTGCCACCAGCAGCCTTAGCGGGAGAAGGATCACCGGGGAGCTGTTTTTT. Encoded protein: CATSSLSGRRITGELFF.

V is TRBV6-5 and J is TRBJ1-1; D is ambiguous. With 5 bases removed from V and 1 base from J, the gap between germline ends came to 5 bases. The germline CDR1 and CDR2 sequences are MNHEY and SVGAGI. CDR3 size: 12 residues. CDR3 DNA sequence: TGTGCCAGCAGTCTTCGGAACACTGAAGCTTTCTTT. This translates into CASSLRNTEAFF.